This T cell receptor (beta chain) came from a study of tumor-infiltrating lymphocytes in primary liver carcinoma. Study-wide context: Patients comprised men and women whose ages fell between 30 and 69 years. Roughly 3.5 to 8 million productive TCRbeta reads came from each sample, comparable across tissue types.

J lost 4 bases, V lost 4 bases, and 14 bases had no gene match. Germline CDR1 is MNHEY and CDR2 is SVGAGI. This CDR3 contains 17 residues. As for this clonotype: Its antigen is not known.

TCR beta cDNA was reverse-transcribed from approximately 0.45 ug of total RNA. The reaction used a constant-region primer and ProtoScript II reverse transcriptase. It was through three nested multiplex PCR rounds of slightly modified ARM-PCR that TCR beta libraries arose. In the first two PCR rounds, TRBV1-TRBV30 forward primers were paired with a C-beta reverse primer, and each round lasted roughly 9 cycles. TCRdb analysed the multiplex PCR reads with MiXCR anew, one entry per CDR3 protein. The table records around 190,000 distinct CDR3 sequences, 85% of them present only once. Study-level results: Paired tumor-adjacent and tumor-blood samples overlapped less than tumor region pairs did.

Extraction of RNA together with DNA used about 17-30 mg of unsorted bulk tissue. Patients showed chronic HBV infection and an absence of prior treatment. This TCR was recovered from a man aged 35 to 55 with primary liver carcinoma and hepatitis B virus infection. The sequencing input was tumor tissue from primary liver carcinoma. The V call is TRBV6-5, the J call TRBJ2-3; 7 bases agree with TRBD2. The chain's CDR3 is CASSSLPLSGMSDTQYF. Here the CDR3 DNA reads TGTGCCAGCAGTTCACTCCCCCTAAGCGGGATGTCAGATACGCAGTATTTT.